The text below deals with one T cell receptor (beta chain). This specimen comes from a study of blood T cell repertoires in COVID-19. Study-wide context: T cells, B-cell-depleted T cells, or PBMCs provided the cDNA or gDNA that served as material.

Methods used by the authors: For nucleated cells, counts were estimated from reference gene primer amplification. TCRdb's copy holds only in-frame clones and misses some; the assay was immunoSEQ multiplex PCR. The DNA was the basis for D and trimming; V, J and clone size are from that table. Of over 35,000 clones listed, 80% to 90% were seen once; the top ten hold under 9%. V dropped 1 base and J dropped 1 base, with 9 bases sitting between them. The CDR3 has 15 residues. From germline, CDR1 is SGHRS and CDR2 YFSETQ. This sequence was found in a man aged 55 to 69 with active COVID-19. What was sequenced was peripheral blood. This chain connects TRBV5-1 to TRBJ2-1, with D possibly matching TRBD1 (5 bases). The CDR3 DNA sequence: TGCGCCAGCAGCTTGACAGGAGAATCCTACAATGAGCAGTTCTTC. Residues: CASSLTGESYNEQFF.